Below, 21 T cell receptor beta chains from the same sample are listed, as sequenced in a study of cytomegalovirus exposure and HLA in healthy donors. The PCR was carried out with 60 Vbeta primers and 13 Jbeta primers. Profiled with immunoSEQ multiplex PCR; TCRdb holds only in-frame clones, not every one. The repertoire holds 100,000 to 150,000 clones, with roughly 80% as singletons. The source material was PBMCs. The receptors originated from a boy younger than 18 in good health and CMV-seronegative.

The rearrangement joins TRBV19 to TRBJ2-7, with 9 bases lining up with TRBD2. After removal of 4 bases from V and 5 bases from J, the junction contained 9 bases not matched to a gene. CDR1 is LNHDA, CDR2 SQIVND, per germline (reference sequence). The CDR3 loop spans 15 amino acids. The CDR3 sequence: CASSRSGTSLDEQYF. CDR3 nucleotide sequence: TGTGCCAGTAGTAGATCCGGGACTAGCCTCGACGAGCAGTACTTC.

The chain combines TRBV7-2 with TRBJ1-1; no firm D call. The V gene's germline CDR1 is SGHTA and CDR2 FQGNSA. There are 13 residues in the CDR3. The ends were cut back, 1 base at V and 6 bases at J, with 9 bases in the middle. CDR3 sequence: CASSLVGSAEAFF. The CDR3, as DNA: TGTGCCAGCAGCTTAGTGGGGAGCGCTGAAGCTTTCTTT.

This clone has more than one count but fewer than ten. This CDR3 is CASSLGLGGTDTQYF. The CDR3 DNA follows: TGTGCCAGCAGCTTAGGCCTAGGGGGCACAGATACGCAGTATTTT. The chain uses TRBV7-2 and TRBJ2-3, with TRBD1 as a possible D gene (5 bases). V was clipped by 1 base and J by 1 base, with 9 bases between them. Germline V gives CDR1 SGHTA, CDR2 FQGNSA. This CDR3 is 15 amino acids long.

This sequence joins TRBV27 and TRBJ2-1; TRBD2 matches at 14 bases. Per germline, CDR1 MNHEY and CDR2 SMNVEV (reference sequence). V was pared by 3 bases and J by 9 bases, with 1 base of the junction left unmatched. This CDR3 contains 14 residues. CDR3 DNA sequence: TGTGCCAGCAGTTTCGGGACTAGCGGGAGTGAGCAGTTCTTC. Translating it yields CASSFGTSGSEQFF.

The V and J genes are TRBV7-6 and TRBJ2-5; 8 bases agree with TRBD2. The V gene's germline CDR1 is SGHVS and CDR2 FNYEAQ. The CDR3 sequence is 14 residues long. Unmatched junction bases numbered 3, after V lost 5 bases and J lost 1 base. CDR3 in DNA: TGTGCCAGCAGCCCACTAGCGGCCCAAGAGACCCAGTACTTC. Amino acid sequence: CASSPLAAQETQYF.

The chain couples TRBV9 to TRBJ1-1; tentatively, D is TRBD1 (5 bases). Trimming removed 0 bases from V and 3 bases from J, with 12 bases in between. CDR1 and CDR2 from the germline V gene are SGDLS and YYNGEE. The CDR3 has 15 amino acids. The chain's CDR3 is CASSVVQGGDTEAFF. The DNA for the CDR3 is TGTGCCAGCAGCGTAGTGCAGGGAGGGGACACTGAAGCTTTCTTT.

V and J are TRBV10-3 and TRBJ2-7, with D possibly matching TRBD1 (6 bases). Looked up from germline, CDR1 is ENHRY and CDR2 is SYGVKD. The CDR3 loop spans 14 amino acids. The ends were cut back, 8 bases at V and 0 bases at J, with 14 bases in the middle. The CDR3 is CAIRGDKSSYEQYF. In DNA, the CDR3 is TGTGCCATCCGAGGGGACAAGAGCTCCTACGAGCAGTACTTC.

The rearrangement joins TRBV9 to TRBJ2-5; D is unresolved. Trimming pared 4 bases from V and 2 bases from J, leaving 6 bases between. The CDR3 extends over 12 amino acids. Germline CDR1 is SGDLS and CDR2 is YYNGEE. The CDR3 DNA follows: TGTGCCAGCAGCTTGGAGCAAGAGACCCAGTACTTC. Its translation: CASSLEQETQYF.

The chain joins TRBV5-1 to TRBJ1-1, with 7 bases fitting TRBD1. Germline trimming cut 0 bases from V and 2 bases from J; bases unmatched to any gene: 7. The CDR3 runs 16 residues. Germline CDR1 and CDR2: SGHRS and YFSETQ. CDR3 nucleotides: TGCGCCAGCAGCTTGGAAGCCAGGGGGACAAACACTGAAGCTTTCTTT. The encoded protein is CASSLEARGTNTEAFF.

V is TRBV29-1 and J is TRBJ1-2, with D uncertain. Germline values: CDR1 SQVTM, CDR2 ANQGSEA. V was trimmed by 0 bases and J by 4 bases, leaving 9 bases between them. CDR3 length: 13 amino acids. CDR3 coding DNA: TGCAGCGTTGAAGATGAGCCCCGCTATGGCTACACCTTC. Translated, it gives CSVEDEPRYGYTF.

CDR3 DNA sequence: TGTGCCAGCAGCTCACTAGCGGTCACCTCCTACAATGAGCAGTTCTTC. As protein: CASSSLAVTSYNEQFF. The chain couples TRBV5-6 to TRBJ2-1; 8 bases line up with TRBD2. Germline V gives CDR1 SGHDT, CDR2 YYEEEE. The CDR3 runs to 16 residues. The V segment lost 3 bases and the J segment 0 bases; nucleotides outside the gene matches: 5.

The chain joins TRBV6-1 to TRBJ2-3, with TRBD1 matching 9 bases. The CDR3 runs 14 residues. Unmatched junction bases numbered 4, after V lost 4 bases and J lost 5 bases. Germline CDR1 MNHNS, CDR2 SASEGT. The chain's CDR3 is CASSGRQGGDTQYF. CDR3 DNA: TGTGCCAGCAGTGGCCGACAGGGGGGAGATACGCAGTATTTT.

The chain joins TRBV7-2 to TRBJ2-7; 8 bases are shared with TRBD2. Trimming removed 1 base from V and 6 bases from J; junction bases left unmatched: 2. The V gene's germline CDR1 is SGHTA and CDR2 FQGNSA. This CDR3 has 13 amino acids. The CDR3 coding sequence is TGTGCCAGCAGCTTAGAACTAGCGGTCGAGCAGTACTTC. This encodes CASSLELAVEQYF.

The sample holds one count of this clone. CDR3 amino acids: CAWSVDWGDEQYF. CDR3 DNA: TGTGCCTGGAGTGTAGATTGGGGGGACGAGCAGTACTTC. The gene calls are TRBV30 and TRBJ2-7, with a possible D match to TRBD2 (6 bases). This CDR3 has 13 residues. Trimming took 0 bases from V and 5 from J, leaving 11 bases between them. Germline-derived CDR1 and CDR2 are GTSNPN and SVGIG (reference sequence).

The gene calls are TRBV7-9 and TRBJ2-1, with 9 bases lining up with TRBD2. The CDR3 runs 16 residues. With 5 bases clipped from V and 5 bases from J, the junction kept 10 bases outside the gene matches. Germline CDR1 SEHNR, CDR2 FQNEAQ (reference sequence). This CDR3 is CASSLPSSGNDNEQFF. CDR3 DNA sequence: TGTGCCAGCAGCCTTCCCTCTAGCGGGAATGACAATGAGCAGTTCTTC.

V gene TRBV27 combines with J gene TRBJ2-1; no clear D. The V and J ends lost 8 bases and 2 bases respectively, with 10 bases between them. The CDR3 loop spans 13 amino acids. Per germline, CDR1 MNHEY and CDR2 SMNVEV (reference sequence). CDR3 loop: CASAGYTYNEQFF. CDR3 coding DNA: TGTGCCAGCGCAGGTTACACCTACAATGAGCAGTTCTTC.

V and J are TRBV10-2 and TRBJ2-1; D is undetermined. V lost 2 bases to trimming and J lost 0 bases, with 20 bases between them. CDR3 length: 19 amino acids. Germline loops: CDR1 WSHSY, CDR2 SAAADI. Here the CDR3 reads CASSEDWSESKSSYNEQFF. In nucleotides, the CDR3 is TGCGCCAGCAGTGAGGACTGGTCCGAGTCTAAGAGCTCCTACAATGAGCAGTTCTTC.

This chain connects TRBV9 to TRBJ2-3, with 9 bases aligning to TRBD1. The V and J ends lost 4 bases and 5 bases, in that order; junction bases with no gene match: 11. Germline-derived CDR1 and CDR2 are SGDLS and YYNGEE. This CDR3 region has 16 residues. CDR3 residues: CASSLQRTGARDTQYF. Written as DNA, the CDR3 is TGTGCCAGCAGCCTTCAACGGACAGGGGCGCGAGATACGCAGTATTTT.

V gene TRBV15 combines with J gene TRBJ2-3, with TRBD2 matching 7 bases. CDR1 is LNHNV and CDR2 is YYDKDF in the germline V gene (reference sequence). The CDR3 has 15 amino acids. V was pared by 3 bases and J by 4 bases, with 7 bases of the junction left unmatched. CDR3 in amino acids: CATSSDAGASDTQYF. The CDR3 region has the DNA TGTGCCACCAGCAGTGACGCGGGAGCTTCAGATACGCAGTATTTT.

V is TRBV19 and J is TRBJ2-2; no clear D gene. This CDR3 comprises 13 residues. CDR1 is LNHDA and CDR2 is SQIVND in the germline V gene (reference sequence). Trimming stripped 7 bases from V and 6 bases from J, with 12 bases between. DNA of the CDR3: TGTGCCAGTAAGTTAGGCGGATCCGGGGAGCTGTTTTTT. Translation: CASKLGGSGELFF.

V is TRBV18 and J is TRBJ2-7; TRBD1 might be the D (6 bases). In germline, CDR1 is KGHSH, CDR2 LQKENI. This CDR3 region has 13 residues. The V end lost 1 base, the J end lost 4 bases, and 8 bases lay between the germline ends. The CDR3 loop is CASSPLRGYEQYF. CDR3 in DNA: TGTGCCAGCTCACCACTCAGGGGTTACGAGCAGTACTTC. Full variable domain (outside the CDR3, taken from reference TRBV18 and TRBJ2-7): NAGVMQNPRHLVRRRGQEARLRCSPMKGHSHVYWYRQLPEEGLKFMVYLQKENIIDESGMPKERFSAEFPKEGPSILRIQQVVRGDSAAYFCASSPLRGYEQYFGPGTRLTVT.